This T cell receptor beta chain stems from a study of regulatory T cells in long-lasting Graves disease. Study conclusions and caveats: Lower TCR diversity characterized persistent Graves' patients relative to newly diagnosed patients. Possibly, accuracy suffered from the small sample size. Persistent disease favored TRBV28, TRBJ1-2 and TRBJ2-5.

In its sample, this clonotype was seen many times. The antigen remains undetermined. V was cut by 7 bases and J by 1 base, with 16 bases left in between. The CDR3 is 15 residues long. Germline lookup yields CDR1 ENHRY and CDR2 SYGVKD. Building the TCR beta libraries relied on iRepertoire HTBI primers, and CDR3 regions underwent Arm-PCR. As originally analysed: Among the samples, 60 to 75 TRBV and 14 to 15 TRBJ segments were identified. MiXCR, applied by TCRdb to the multiplex PCR reads, yields one record per CDR3 protein. The V and J calls were determined by TCRdb, not by the authors. The table records some 320,000 distinct CDR3 sequences, 15% to 20% of them present only once. Time point reported: newly diagnosed GD, antithyroid drugs for less than 3 months. Generation of the TCR library employed RNA extracted from PBMCs.

This receptor was taken from a female donor with Graves disease. The material sequenced was peripheral blood mononuclear cells (PBMCs), taken at new diagnosis, from a patient treated with antithyroid drugs. V gene TRBV10-3 combines with J gene TRBJ1-1; D is ambiguous. The CDR3 here is CAIKGEGTGNTEAFF. The DNA of the CDR3 is TGTGCCATCAAAGGCGAGGGCACCGGGAACACTGAAGCTTTCTTT.